Listed below are T cell receptor beta chains from one sample, sequenced in a study of glioma-infiltrating T cells. TCRdb passed the multiplex PCR reads through MiXCR, listing each CDR3 protein once. This table holds under 130,000 distinct CDR3 sequences, less than 30% found once. The source material was glioma tissue, nonneoplastic brain tissue, or PBMCs (not recorded which). These receptors came from a human donor with low-grade glioma or glioblastoma, undergoing nonglioma brain surgery, or in good health (not recorded which). CDR3s include the opening cysteine and the closing phenylalanine or tryptophan. A D gene is named only where the DNA matches it firmly. Some rows have no size entry. The others give once, few or many, or a class for an expanded clone.

J gene	clone size	V gene	D gene	CDR3 protein	CDR3 DNA
TRBJ2-2	many	TRBV7-8	TRBD1	CASSMRTGGTTGELFF	TGTGCCAGCAGCATGAGGACAGGGGGGACTACCGGGGAGCTGTTTTTT
TRBJ2-7	many	TRBV15	NA	CATSRQTGEQYF	TGTGCCACCAGCAGGCAAACAGGCGAGCAGTACTTC
TRBJ2-3	many	TRBV9	NA	CASSAARSDTQYF	TGTGCCAGCAGCGCGGCGCGGTCAGATACGCAGTATTTT
TRBJ1-5	many	TRBV6-6	NA	CASSYSSVLSNQPQHF	TGTGCCAGCAGTTACTCGTCAGTTCTAAGCAATCAGCCCCAGCATTTT
TRBJ1-1	NA	TRBV11-2	NA	CASSSLLNTEAFF	TGTGCCAGCAGCTCCTTACTAAACACTGAAGCTTTCTTT
TRBJ2-3	many	TRBV12-3/TRBV12-4	NA	CASSQSGTDTQYF	TGTGCCAGCAGTCAGTCGGGCACAGATACGCAGTATTTT
TRBJ1-3	NA	TRBV10-3	NA	CAISTGSGNTIYF	TGTGCCATCAGTACCGGTTCTGGAAACACCATATATTTT
TRBJ1-1	medium-sized	TRBV7-8	NA	CASSRQLNTEAFF	TGTGCCAGCAGCCGACAGCTGAACACTGAAGCTTTCTTT
TRBJ1-5	many	TRBV18	NA	CASSLDSNSNQPQHF	TGTGCCAGCTCCCTAGACAGTAATAGCAATCAGCCCCAGCATTTT
TRBJ1-1	NA	TRBV29-1	NA	CSVAEWDGTMNTEAFF	TGCAGCGTAGCCGAGTGGGACGGAACCATGAACACTGAAGCTTTCTTT
TRBJ2-3	many	TRBV6-6	TRBD2	CASSYQRGGEDTQYF	TGTGCCAGCAGTTACCAGCGGGGGGGCGAAGATACGCAGTATTTT
TRBJ2-3	many	TRBV20-1	NA	CSAAVGDGTDTQYF	TGCAGTGCTGCCGTGGGGGATGGCACAGATACGCAGTATTTT
TRBJ1-2	NA	TRBV7-2	NA	CASSRAGGKGFYGCTF	TGTGCCAGCAGCCGCGCCGGAGGGAAGGGGTTCTATGGCTGCACCTTC
TRBJ1-5	many	TRBV2	TRBD1	CAGKTGFRQPQHF	TGTGCCGGCAAGACAGGGTTTCGCCAGCCCCAGCATTTT
TRBJ2-2	few	TRBV2	NA	CASSEQTTGELFF	TGTGCCAGCAGTGAACAGACCACCGGGGAGCTGTTTTTT
TRBJ1-4	NA	TRBV27	TRBD1	CASSLGQGEKLFF	TGTGCCAGCAGTCTGGGACAGGGTGAAAAACTGTTTTTT
TRBJ1-1	NA	TRBV7-2	NA	CASSSVGGSHTEAFF	TGTGCCAGCAGCTCAGTGGGAGGGAGCCACACTGAAGCTTTCTTT
TRBJ1-5	few	TRBV10-3	TRBD1	CAISESGGQAIEPQHF	TGTGCCATCAGTGAGTCGGGTGGACAGGCAATCGAGCCCCAGCATTTT
TRBJ1-1	many	TRBV27	TRBD1	CASIGQGRAFF	TGTGCCAGCATCGGACAGGGGAGAGCTTTCTTT
TRBJ1-5	many	TRBV28	NA	CASSLMDGNQPQHF	TGTGCCAGCAGTTTAATGGATGGCAATCAGCCCCAGCATTTT
TRBJ2-1	few	TRBV7-2	TRBD2	CASSYTSGGYHEQFF	TGTGCCAGCAGCTATACTAGCGGGGGGTATCATGAGCAGTTCTTC
TRBJ1-1	NA	TRBV7-3	NA	CASSPGGPNTEAFF	TGTGCCAGCAGCCCGGGGGGACCGAACACTGAAGCTTTCTTT
TRBJ2-5	few	TRBV6-1	TRBD1	CAISWDRSETQYF	TGTGCCATCAGTTGGGACAGGTCGGAGACCCAGTACTTC
TRBJ1-3	few	TRBV12-3/TRBV12-4	NA	CASIDNSRRNTIYF	TGTGCCAGCATCGATAACAGCCGGCGAAACACCATATATTTT
TRBJ1-1	many	TRBV6-1	NA	CASSRQRTENTEAFF	TGTGCCAGCAGTCGCCAGCGGACCGAGAACACTGAAGCTTTCTTT
TRBJ2-5	many	TRBV12-3/TRBV12-4	TRBD2	CATSPPSGGQETQYF	TGTGCCACTTCACCTCCTAGCGGGGGACAAGAGACCCAGTACTTC
TRBJ2-3	many	TRBV7-2	TRBD2	CASSLKPLLAVTDTQYF	TGTGCCAGCAGCTTAAAACCCCTACTAGCGGTCACAGATACGCAGTATTTT
TRBJ2-3	many	TRBV18	NA	CASSPRSGRDTQYF	TGTGCCAGCTCACCAAGATCGGGGAGAGATACGCAGTATTTT
TRBJ1-5	many	TRBV19	TRBD1	CASRRQGQGYQPQHF	TGTGCCAGTCGGAGACAGGGACAGGGTTATCAGCCCCAGCATTTT
TRBJ2-1	many	TRBV27	NA	CASSIQGVNEQFF	TGTGCCAGCAGTATACAGGGAGTCAATGAGCAGTTCTTC
TRBJ1-1	many	TRBV20-1	NA	CSARGRLGNTEAFF	TGCAGTGCTAGGGGGCGGCTCGGGAACACTGAAGCTTTCTTT
TRBJ2-5	NA	TRBV4-2	TRBD1	CASSQDLGTGETQYF	TGTGCCAGCAGCCAAGATCTAGGGACAGGAGAGACCCAGTACTTC
TRBJ1-6	few	TRBV5-1	TRBD1	CASSFGTANNSPLHF	TGCGCCAGCAGCTTCGGGACAGCGAATAATTCACCCCTCCACTTT
TRBJ2-2	few	TRBV7-2	TRBD2	CASSSQRGGRSANTGELFF	TGTGCCAGCAGCTCCCAGCGGGGGGGCCGGTCCGCGAACACCGGGGAGCTGTTTTTT
TRBJ2-7	NA	TRBV27	NA	CASSLTGTGWEGQYF	TGTGCCAGCAGTTTAACCGGGACAGGATGGGAGGGGCAGTACTTC
TRBJ2-5	many	TRBV12-3/TRBV12-4	TRBD1	CASSRTGGPQETQYF	TGTGCCAGCAGCCGCACAGGGGGCCCTCAAGAGACCCAGTACTTC
TRBJ1-2	many	TRBV28	NA	CASSLGGNYGYTF	TGTGCCAGCAGTTTAGGGGGTAACTATGGCTACACCTTC
TRBJ1-5	NA	TRBV7-2	NA	CASSLDGTYQPQHF	TGTGCCAGCAGCTTAGACGGAACCTATCAGCCCCAGCATTTT
TRBJ1-1	NA	TRBV2	NA	CASLREDTEAFF	TGTGCCAGCCTCCGTGAGGACACTGAAGCTTTCTTT
TRBJ1-2	many	TRBV28	NA	CASSLRAVNYGYTF	TGTGCCAGCAGTTTACGGGCAGTTAACTATGGCTACACCTTC
TRBJ1-1	many	TRBV20-1	NA	CSASRQSTEAFF	TGCAGTGCTAGTCGACAGAGCACTGAAGCTTTCTTT
TRBJ1-3	NA	TRBV2	NA	CASSEQVSGNTIYF	TGTGCCAGCAGTGAACAAGTCTCTGGAAACACCATATATTTT
TRBJ2-3	many	TRBV28	TRBD2	CASSSYNRLAGGTDTQYF	TGTGCCAGCAGTTCATACAACCGACTAGCGGGGGGCACAGATACGCAGTATTTT